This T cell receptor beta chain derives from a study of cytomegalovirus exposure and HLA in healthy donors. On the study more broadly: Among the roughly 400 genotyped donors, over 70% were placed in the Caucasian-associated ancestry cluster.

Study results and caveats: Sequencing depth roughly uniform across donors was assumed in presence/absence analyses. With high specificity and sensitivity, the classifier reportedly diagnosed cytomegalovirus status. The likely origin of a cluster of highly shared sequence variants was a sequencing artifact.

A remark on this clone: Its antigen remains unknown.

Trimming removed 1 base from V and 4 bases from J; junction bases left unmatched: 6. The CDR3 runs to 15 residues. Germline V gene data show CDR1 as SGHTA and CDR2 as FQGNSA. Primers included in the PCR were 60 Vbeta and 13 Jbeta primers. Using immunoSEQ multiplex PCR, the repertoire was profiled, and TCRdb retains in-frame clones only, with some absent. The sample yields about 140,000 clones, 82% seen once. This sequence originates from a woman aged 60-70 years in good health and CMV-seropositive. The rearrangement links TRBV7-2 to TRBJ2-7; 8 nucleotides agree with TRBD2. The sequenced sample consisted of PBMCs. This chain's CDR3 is CASSLGAGGRYEQYF. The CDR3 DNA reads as TGTGCCAGCAGCTTAGGGGCGGGAGGTCGATACGAGCAGTACTTC.